The rows below give T cell receptor beta chains drawn from one sample of a study of CD8+CD57+ T cells in acquired aplastic anemia. TCRdb independently ran MiXCR on the reads; one entry per CDR3 protein. This sample yields fewer than 200,000 distinct CDR3 sequences, of which roughly 43% are seen a single time; over 0.95% belongs to the top ten. The sample was sorted CD4+, CD8+, or CD8+CD57+ T cells (not recorded which) from PBMCs. The receptor set was obtained from a human donor with aplastic anemia. Both conserved end residues are part of each CDR3. A D gene is named only where the DNA matches it firmly. The size entry is marked missing in some rows and otherwise reads once, few, many or a size class.

once	TRBD1	TRBJ1-1	TRBV7-3	TGTGCCAGCAGCTTTGACCGACAGGGTAACACTGAAGCTTTCTTT	CASSFDRQGNTEAFF
few	-	TRBJ1-2	TRBV2	TGTGCCAGCTCCCCCCGTGGGTTTGACTATGGCTACACCTTC	CASSPRGFDYGYTF
few	-	TRBJ1-1	TRBV10-3	TGTGCCATCAGTGACGGGAGGACAGAAGCTTTCTTT	CAISDGRTEAFF
-	-	TRBJ2-7	TRBV7-9	TGTGCCAGCAACGCTCGGAGGGGCGAGCAGTACTTC	CASNARRGEQYF
many	TRBD1	TRBJ2-7	TRBV7-2	TGTGCCAGCAGCGGGACAGGGTCCAGCGAGCAGTACTTC	CASSGTGSSEQYF
-	TRBD1	TRBJ2-7	TRBV7-6	TGTGCCAGCAGCTCCCGTACAGGGGGCGAGCAGTACTTC	CASSSRTGGEQYF
-	-	TRBJ1-2	TRBV10-3	TGTGCCATCAGTCCGGGACAAGACTATGGCTACACCTTC	CAISPGQDYGYTF
-	TRBD1	TRBJ2-5	TRBV7-2	TGTGCCAGCAGCGGTGACAGGGGGACCCAGTACTTC	CASSGDRGTQYF
-	TRBD1	TRBJ2-1	TRBV11-1	TGTGCCAGCAGCTCGGGACAGGGGTACTCCTACAATGAGCAGTTCTTC	CASSSGQGYSYNEQFF
many	-	TRBJ1-6	TRBV12-3/TRBV12-4	TGTGCCAGCAGACGAACCACAAATTCACCCCTCCACTTT	CASRRTTNSPLHF
many	-	TRBJ1-6	TRBV5-6	TGTGCCAGCACCGCCTGGGGGCTCTCACCCCTCCACTTT	CASTAWGLSPLHF
-	-	TRBJ2-5	TRBV3-1	TGTGCCAGCAGCCAAGTTGGGGTCCGGCAGTACCAAGAGGCCCAGTACTTC	CASSQVGVRQYQEAQYF
many	TRBD1	TRBJ2-2	TRBV12-3/TRBV12-4	TGTGCCAGCAGTTTAGCGTTGGGGACAGGGAACACCGGGGAGCTGTTTTTT	CASSLALGTGNTGELFF
-	TRBD1	TRBJ2-1	TRBV29-1	TGCAGCGTTGAGACCGGGACAGCGAGCAATGAGCAGTTCTTC	CSVETGTASNEQFF
few	TRBD2	TRBJ2-1	TRBV5-1	TGCGCCAGCAGCTTGGTTTCTAGCGGGGTGAGAGCCTACAATGAGCAGTTCTTC	CASSLVSSGVRAYNEQFF
many	-	TRBJ1-1	TRBV9	TGTGCCAGCACGGAGACCCTAGGCACTGAAGCTTTCTTT	CASTETLGTEAFF
-	TRBD1	TRBJ1-5	TRBV7-2	TGTGCCAGCAGCTTGGGGACAGGGCGAAATCAGCCCCAGCATTTT	CASSLGTGRNQPQHF
-	-	TRBJ1-5	TRBV12-3/TRBV12-4	TGTGCCAGCAGTTTGCAAGATCAGCCCCAGCATTTT	CASSLQDQPQHF
few	TRBD1	TRBJ1-3	TRBV11-2	TGTGCCAGCAGCCCAACGACAGGGTCCTCTGGAAACACCATATATTTT	CASSPTTGSSGNTIYF
-	TRBD1	TRBJ1-6	TRBV4-1	TGCGCCAGCAGCCTCGGACAGGGGGCAAATTCACCCCTCCACTTT	CASSLGQGANSPLHF
-	-	TRBJ1-6	TRBV7-8	TGTGCCAGCACCACCCGTCGTGTCGGGAATTCACCCCTCCACTTT	CASTTRRVGNSPLHF
-	-	TRBJ2-5	TRBV5-6	TGTGCCAGCAGCCCTGCCGAGACCCAGTACTTC	CASSPAETQYF
-	-	TRBJ2-7	TRBV6-5	TGTGCCAGCAGTTACTCGGGACATTCGAACGAGCAGTACTTC	CASSYSGHSNEQYF
many	-	TRBJ1-2	TRBV19	TGTGCCAGTAGTATACCCCCAGGGCGTCGAAACTATGGCTACACCTTC	CASSIPPGRRNYGYTF
few	-	TRBJ1-1	TRBV2	TGTGCCAGCAGTGAAGACGAGTACACTGAAGCTTTCTTT	CASSEDEYTEAFF
many	TRBD1	TRBJ2-7	TRBV5-5	TGTGCCAGCAGCTTCCCCGACAGGGCCCACGAGCAGTACTTC	CASSFPDRAHEQYF
once	-	TRBJ2-7	TRBV10-2	TGCGCCAGCAGTATTGACTACGAGCAGTACTTC	CASSIDYEQYF
few	-	TRBJ2-7	TRBV10-2	TGCGCCAGCAGTCCCGAAGGTAGGGTAGGTTACGAGCAGTACTTC	CASSPEGRVGYEQYF